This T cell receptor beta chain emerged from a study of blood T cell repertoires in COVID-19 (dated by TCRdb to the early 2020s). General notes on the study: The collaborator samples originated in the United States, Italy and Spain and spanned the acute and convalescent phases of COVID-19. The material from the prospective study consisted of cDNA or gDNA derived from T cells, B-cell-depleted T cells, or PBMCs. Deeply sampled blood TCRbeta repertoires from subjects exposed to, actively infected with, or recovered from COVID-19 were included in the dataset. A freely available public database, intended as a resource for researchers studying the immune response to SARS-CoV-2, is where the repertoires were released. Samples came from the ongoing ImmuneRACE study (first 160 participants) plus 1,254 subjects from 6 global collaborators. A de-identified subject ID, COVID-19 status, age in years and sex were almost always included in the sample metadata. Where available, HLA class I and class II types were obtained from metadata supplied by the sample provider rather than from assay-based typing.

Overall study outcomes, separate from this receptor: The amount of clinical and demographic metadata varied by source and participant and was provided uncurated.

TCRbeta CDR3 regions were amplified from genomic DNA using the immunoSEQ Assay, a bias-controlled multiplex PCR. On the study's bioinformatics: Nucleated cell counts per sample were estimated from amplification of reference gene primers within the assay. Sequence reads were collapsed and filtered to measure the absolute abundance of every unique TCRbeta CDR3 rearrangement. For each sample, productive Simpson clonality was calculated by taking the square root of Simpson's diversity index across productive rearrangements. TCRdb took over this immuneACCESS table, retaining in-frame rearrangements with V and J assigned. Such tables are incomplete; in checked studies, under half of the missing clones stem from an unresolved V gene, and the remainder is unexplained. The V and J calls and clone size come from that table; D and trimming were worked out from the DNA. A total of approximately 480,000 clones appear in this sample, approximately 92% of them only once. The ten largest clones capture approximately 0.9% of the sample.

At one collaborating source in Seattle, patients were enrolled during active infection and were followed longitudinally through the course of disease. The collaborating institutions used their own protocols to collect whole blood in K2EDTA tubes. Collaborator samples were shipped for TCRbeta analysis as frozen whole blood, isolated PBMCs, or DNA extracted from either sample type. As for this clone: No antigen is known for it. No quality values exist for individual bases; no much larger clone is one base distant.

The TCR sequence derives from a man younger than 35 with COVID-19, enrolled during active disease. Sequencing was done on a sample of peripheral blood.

The nucleotide sequence is given as TGTGCCAGCAGCTTGACAGGGGCCCAAGAGACCCAGTACTTC. This yields the protein CASSLTGAQETQYF. The chain joins TRBV11-2 to TRBJ2-5; a stretch of 8 junction bases matches TRBD1. The CDR3 has 14 amino acids, counting the end cysteine and phenylalanine. Just CDR3 DNA is preserved here, 42 bases in frame from base 1. Looking up the germline V gene yields CDR1 SGHAT and CDR2 FQNNGV. At the junction V is shortened by 3 bases and J by 1 base; bases outside the gene matches: 1.